This entry lists 26 T cell receptor beta chains sequenced from one sample in a study of cytomegalovirus exposure and HLA in healthy donors. PCR involved 60 Vbeta and 13 Jbeta primers. Measured with immunoSEQ multiplex PCR; TCRdb has only the in-frame clones, and not every one. The sample has about 160,000 clones; over 70% are singletons. The material sequenced was PBMCs. Source of these receptors: a woman in her 50s in good health and CMV-seropositive.

The rearrangement links TRBV19 to TRBJ1-6; D not resolved. CDR1 is LNHDA and CDR2 is SQIVND in the germline V gene (reference sequence). V was cut by 7 bases and J by 8 bases, with 9 bases left in between. The CDR3 covers 12 residues. The CDR3 DNA follows: TGTGCCAGTACGGGAGCCTATTCACCCCTCCACTTT. Translation gives CASTGAYSPLHF.

This clone was counted only a few times. The chain joins TRBV18 to TRBJ1-5; TRBD1 aligns across 9 bases. This CDR3 has 17 residues. Germline V CDR1 and CDR2: KGHSH, LQKENI. Trimming cost V 2 bases and J 7 bases; bases outside gene matches: 12. The CDR3 region is CASSPSKGQGKDQPQHF. In nucleotides, the CDR3 is TGTGCCAGCTCACCATCAAAAGGACAGGGGAAAGACCAGCCCCAGCATTTT.

The V call is TRBV5-6, the J call TRBJ2-7, with TRBD2 as a possible D gene (5 bases). This CDR3 is 15 amino acids long. CDR1 is SGHDT and CDR2 is YYEEEE in the germline V gene. Trimming left V 4 bases short and J 2 bases short, with 16 bases between. The CDR3: CASSEVPGSTYEQYF. CDR3 bases: TGTGCCAGCAGCGAGGTTCCGGGATCCACCTACGAGCAGTACTTC.

The chain couples TRBV7-8 to TRBJ2-3, with 9 positions matching TRBD2. Germline CDR1 is SGHVS and CDR2 is FQNEAQ. J was trimmed by 1 base and V by 2 bases; bases with no gene match: 7. CDR3 length equals 17 residues. Here the CDR3 reads CASSLILIAGGTDTQYF. The DNA of the CDR3 is TGTGCCAGCAGCTTAATCCTTATAGCGGGAGGCACAGATACGCAGTATTTT.

The rearrangement uses TRBV9 and TRBJ2-3, with 11 bases that match TRBD2. Germline V gives CDR1 SGDLS, CDR2 YYNGEE. Germline trimming cut 3 bases from V and 5 bases from J; bases unmatched to any gene: 8. CDR3 length: 16 residues. This CDR3 reads CASSAVAGGPGDTQYF. CDR3 DNA: TGTGCCAGCAGCGCCGTAGCGGGGGGGCCTGGAGATACGCAGTATTTT.

V gene TRBV9 combines with J gene TRBJ2-6; D is possibly TRBD1 (5 bases). This CDR3 is 13 amino acids long. CDR1 and CDR2 from the germline V gene are SGDLS and YYNGEE. The germline V and J ends were trimmed by 7 bases and 0 bases, with 5 bases remaining between them. This chain's CDR3 is CASGASGANVLTF. The DNA of the CDR3 is TGTGCCAGCGGGGCCTCTGGGGCCAACGTCCTGACTTTC.

The chain carries TRBV7-3 and TRBJ1-2, with 7 bases that match TRBD1. V was clipped by 5 bases and J by 7 bases; unmatched bases: 7. Germline-derived CDR1 and CDR2 are SGHTA and FQGTGA. The CDR3 consists of 13 residues. In DNA, the CDR3 is TGTGCCAGCAGCGGCCTGACAGGGACTGGCTACACCTTC. This encodes CASSGLTGTGYTF.

This clone was counted a single time. The J gene is TRBJ2-2, the V gene TRBV28, with 7 bases aligning to TRBD1. CDR3 length: 15 residues. J gave up 7 bases and V 5 bases, and 10 bases lay outside the gene matches. Germline values: CDR1 MDHEN, CDR2 SYDVKM. In DNA form, the CDR3 reads TGTGCCAGCAGTCTAGGAATAGGGGGCTTCGGGGAGCTGTTTTTT. Translated: CASSLGIGGFGELFF.

This rearrangement joins TRBV4-2 to TRBJ2-5; maybe TRBD2 (6 bases). The J call may be wrong; the DNA end is better matched by TRBJ2-7. CDR3 length: 16 residues. Germline CDR1 reads LGHNA; CDR2 reads YNFKEQ. The CDR3 DNA reads TGTGCCAGCAGCTGGGGGGAGAAGGAGGGGCAAGGCGAGCAGTACTTC. Translating it yields CASSWGEKEGQGEQYF.

The chain uses TRBV19 and TRBJ2-2; tentatively, D is TRBD1 (5 bases). Per the germline V gene, CDR1 is LNHDA and CDR2 is SQIVND (reference sequence). Trimming cost V 2 bases and J 7 bases, with 14 bases left between them. This CDR3 has 15 residues. The CDR3 nucleotides read TGTGCCAGTAGTATACGTCCCAGGGCTGGCGGGGAGCTGTTTTTT. Translating gives CASSIRPRAGGELFF.

The V call is TRBV11-3, the J call TRBJ2-5; TRBD2 agrees at 9 bases. Germline CDR1 and CDR2: SGHNT and YENEEA. V shed 8 bases and J 4 bases; nucleotides not matched to a gene: 11. This CDR3 comprises 15 residues. The CDR3 coding sequence is TGTGCCAGCGATAGGGGGGAACTAGCGGGAGAGACCCAGTACTTC. Protein sequence: CASDRGELAGETQYF.

The chain uses TRBV19 and TRBJ1-5; 9 bases line up with TRBD1. V was pared by 6 bases and J by 2 bases, with 11 bases of the junction left unmatched. CDR3 size: 17 residues. The germline CDR1 and CDR2 sequences are LNHDA and SQIVND (reference sequence). The CDR3 DNA reads TGTGCCAGTAGCCTAACCGGGACAGGGCGCGGCAATCAGCCCCAGCATTTT. It encodes CASSLTGTGRGNQPQHF. Looking up the rest from reference TRBV19 and TRBJ1-5 gives the full variable domain: DGGITQSPKYLFRKEGQNVTLSCEQNLNHDAMYWYRQDPGQGLRLIYYSQIVNDFQKGDIAEGYSVSREKKESFPLTVTSAQKNPTAFYLCASSLTGTGRGNQPQHFGDGTRLSIL.

The chain links TRBV28 to TRBJ2-7, with TRBD1 matching 10 bases. Per the germline V gene, CDR1 is MDHEN and CDR2 is SYDVKM. The length of the CDR3 is 14 residues. Trimming removed 6 bases from V and 7 bases from J; junction bases left unmatched: 9. CDR3 in DNA: TGTGCCAGCAGCTCGGGACAGGGGACAGGGGAGCAGTACTTC. It yields the protein CASSSGQGTGEQYF.

CDR3 bases: TGTGCAACCGGGACTAGCGGGAGGGGTGGGTCCTACAATGAGCAGTTCTTC. Its protein product is CATGTSGRGGSYNEQFF. This chain uses TRBV28 with TRBJ2-1; 16 positions match TRBD2. The CDR3 runs to 17 residues. Germline loops: CDR1 MDHEN, CDR2 SYDVKM.

The chain employs TRBV6-1 and TRBJ1-2; D is unresolved. V lost 1 base, J lost 4 bases, and 13 bases lay in between. The CDR3 has 15 residues. CDR1 MNHNS and CDR2 SASEGT come from the germline V gene. The CDR3 is CASSEVGSGSYGYTF. The CDR3 DNA reads as TGTGCCAGCAGTGAAGTTGGTTCGGGGTCCTATGGCTACACCTTC.

The rearrangement joins TRBV18 to TRBJ1-1; D possibly corresponds to TRBD1 (5 bases). The length of the CDR3 is 15 residues. Deletions cut 3 bases from V and 1 base from J, with 12 bases between. From germline, CDR1 is KGHSH and CDR2 LQKENI. CDR3 protein: CASSPSLGGNTEAFF. The DNA for the CDR3 is TGTGCCAGCTCACCCTCCTTGGGGGGGAACACTGAAGCTTTCTTT.

The chain employs TRBV6-5 and TRBJ1-2; possible D gene TRBD1, 6 bases. V shed 6 bases and J shed 4 bases, with 15 bases lying between them. The germline V gene has CDR1 MNHEY and CDR2 SVGAGI. The CDR3 has 14 residues. CDR3 protein: CASRETGISYGYTF. CDR3 sequence (DNA): TGTGCCAGCAGAGAAACAGGGATCTCCTATGGCTACACCTTC.

This clone was counted only a few times. The chain has TRBV7-3 and TRBJ2-7; 8 bases align to TRBD1. The trim removed 3 bases at V and 6 bases at J, leaving 4 bases unmatched. The germline V gene encodes CDR1 SGHTA and CDR2 FQGTGA. The CDR3 has 13 residues. CDR3 coding DNA: TGTGCCAGCAGCTTGATACAGGGGGGCGAGCAGTACTTC. It yields the protein CASSLIQGGEQYF.

The rearrangement links TRBV25-1 to TRBJ1-1; D may be TRBD1 (6 bases). Germline CDR1 and CDR2: MGHDK and SYGVNS. V dropped 8 bases and J dropped 1 base, with 17 bases sitting between them. The CDR3 spans 15 residues. This chain's CDR3 is CASAPTGQGNTEAFF. CDR3 in DNA: TGTGCCAGCGCGCCTACAGGGCAGGGGAACACTGAAGCTTTCTTT. Complete variable domain (other parts from reference TRBV25-1 and TRBJ1-1): EADIYQTPRYLVIGTGKKITLECSQTMGHDKMYWYQQDPGMELHLIHYSYGVNSTEKGDLSSESTVSRIRTEHFPLTLESARPSHTSQYLCASAPTGQGNTEAFFGQGTRLTVV.

The V call is TRBV11-3, the J call TRBJ2-2, with D possibly being TRBD1 (5 bases). Trimming removed 5 bases from V and 4 bases from J, with 20 bases in between. This CDR3 has 17 amino acids. CDR1 is SGHNT and CDR2 is YENEEA in the germline V gene. CDR3 loop: CASSPQVGVLGTGELFF. The CDR3, as DNA: TGTGCCAGCAGCCCACAGGTTGGGGTTCTTGGCACCGGGGAGCTGTTTTTT.

V usage is TRBV7-8 and J usage is TRBJ2-3; 8 bases agree with TRBD2. Germline V gives CDR1 SGHVS, CDR2 FQNEAQ. J gave up 7 bases and V 4 bases, and 4 bases lay outside the gene matches. This CDR3 has 13 amino acids. CDR3 in amino acids: CASSSTSGNTQYF. The CDR3 DNA reads TGTGCCAGCAGCTCAACTAGCGGTAATACGCAGTATTTT.

The chain is built from TRBV28 and TRBJ2-5, with 10 bases identical to TRBD2. V was pared by 8 bases and J by 14 bases, with 14 bases of the junction left unmatched. There are 13 residues in the CDR3. Germline assignment: CDR1 MDHEN and CDR2 SYDVKM. The CDR3 DNA sequence: TGTGCCAGCTCTAGCGGGAGAAGGGGCTTCGGATACTTC. As protein: CASSSGRRGFGYF.

The genes are TRBV10-3 and TRBJ2-7; tentatively, D is TRBD1 (6 bases). Germline V gene lookup returns CDR1 ENHRY and CDR2 SYGVKD. V lost 6 bases and J 2 bases, leaving 14 bases between the germline ends. This CDR3 has 14 amino acids. CDR3: CAISLTGSPYEQYF. The CDR3 coding sequence is TGTGCCATCAGCCTTACAGGGTCCCCCTACGAGCAGTACTTC.

The chain carries TRBV25-1 and TRBJ1-2; D is unclear. Trimming stripped 3 bases from V and 6 bases from J, with 11 bases between. The CDR3 spans 13 residues. Germline CDR1 is MGHDK and CDR2 is SYGVNS. CDR3 in amino acids: CASSDLAGDGYTF. CDR3 bases: TGTGCCAGCAGTGATTTAGCCGGGGATGGCTACACCTTC.

V is TRBV6-5 and J is TRBJ1-1, with D perhaps TRBD1 (5 bases). The CDR3 contains 15 residues. The germline V gene has CDR1 MNHEY and CDR2 SVGAGI. With 2 bases removed from V and 0 bases from J, the gap between germline ends came to 10 bases. This CDR3 reads CASSYNGQLNTEAFF. The CDR3 DNA is TGTGCCAGCAGTTACAATGGACAACTGAACACTGAAGCTTTCTTT.

The V call is TRBV15, the J call TRBJ1-2; possibly TRBD1 for D (5 bases). Trimming pared 0 bases from V and 2 bases from J, leaving 13 bases between. This CDR3 spans 16 amino acids. CDR1 and CDR2 from the germline V gene are LNHNV and YYDKDF (reference sequence). The CDR3 sequence is CATSRDQARVNYGYTF. The CDR3 nucleotides are TGTGCCACCAGCAGAGATCAGGCCAGGGTGAACTATGGCTACACCTTC.